The clone carrying this T cell receptor (beta chain) has ten or more counts. Its antigen remains unknown. Patients affected by ophthalmopathy presented a Clinical Activity Score of at least 3, a NOSPECS grade of at least 4, and disease duration below 3 months. The study based diagnoses on clinical symptoms, serum thyroxine and TRAb, thyroid ultrasound and orbital computed tomography. The PBMCs studied were ones that came from around 10 ml fresh peripheral blood. This sample is drawn from a study of T cells in Graves' hyperthyroidism and ophthalmopathy. Study-level results: A model of 13 V-J pairs discriminated ophthalmopathy from stable hyperthyroidism.

Amplified TCR beta CDR3 regions came from RNA transcripts. TCR CDR3 underwent first-round RT-PCR with the HTBI primer set. TCRdb used MiXCR to reprocess the multiplex PCR reads, holding one entry per CDR3 protein. The table includes over 400,000 distinct CDR3 sequences, 14% to 15% detected once. Trimming removed 3 bases at V and 7 bases at J, with 16 bases between. The CDR3 totals 15 residues. CDR1 is MNHEY and CDR2 is SMNVEV in the germline V gene (reference sequence). This clonotype originated in a man aged 18 to 35 with Graves' ophthalmopathy. The J gene is TRBJ1-5, the V gene TRBV27, with D maybe TRBD1 (6 bases). Sequencing used blood. The CDR3 spells CASSFFGGGGQPQHF. In DNA form, the CDR3 reads TGTGCCAGCAGTTTTTTCGGTGGGGGCGGACAGCCCCAGCATTTT.